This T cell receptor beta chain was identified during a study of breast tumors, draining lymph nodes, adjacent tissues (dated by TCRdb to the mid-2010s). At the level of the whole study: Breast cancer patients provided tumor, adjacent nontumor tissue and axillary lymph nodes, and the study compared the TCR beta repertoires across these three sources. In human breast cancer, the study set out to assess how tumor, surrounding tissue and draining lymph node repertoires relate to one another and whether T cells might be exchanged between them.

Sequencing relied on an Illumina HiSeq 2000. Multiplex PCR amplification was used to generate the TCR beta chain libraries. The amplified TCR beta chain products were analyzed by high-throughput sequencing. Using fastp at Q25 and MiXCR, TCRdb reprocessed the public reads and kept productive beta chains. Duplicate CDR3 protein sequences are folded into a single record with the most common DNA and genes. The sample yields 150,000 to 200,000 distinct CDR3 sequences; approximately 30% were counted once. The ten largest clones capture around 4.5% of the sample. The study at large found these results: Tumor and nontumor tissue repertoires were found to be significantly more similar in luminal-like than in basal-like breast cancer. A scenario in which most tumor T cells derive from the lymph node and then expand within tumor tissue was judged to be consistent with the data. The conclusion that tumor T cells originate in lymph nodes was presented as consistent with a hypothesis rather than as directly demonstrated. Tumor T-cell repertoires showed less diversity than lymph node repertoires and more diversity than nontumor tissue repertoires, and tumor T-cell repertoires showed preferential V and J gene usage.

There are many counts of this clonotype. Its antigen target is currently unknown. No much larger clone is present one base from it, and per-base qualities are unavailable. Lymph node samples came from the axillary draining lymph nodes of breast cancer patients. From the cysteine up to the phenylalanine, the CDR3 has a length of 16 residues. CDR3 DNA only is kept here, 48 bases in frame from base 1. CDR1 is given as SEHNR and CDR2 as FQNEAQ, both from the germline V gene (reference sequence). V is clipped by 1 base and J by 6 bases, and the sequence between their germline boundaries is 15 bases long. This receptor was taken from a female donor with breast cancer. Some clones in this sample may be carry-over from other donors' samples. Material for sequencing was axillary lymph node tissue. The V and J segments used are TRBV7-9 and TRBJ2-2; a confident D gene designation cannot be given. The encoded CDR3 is CASSLGSGPRAGELFF. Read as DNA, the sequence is TGTGCCAGCAGCTTAGGGTCGGGCCCTCGGGCCGGGGAGCTGTTTTTT.